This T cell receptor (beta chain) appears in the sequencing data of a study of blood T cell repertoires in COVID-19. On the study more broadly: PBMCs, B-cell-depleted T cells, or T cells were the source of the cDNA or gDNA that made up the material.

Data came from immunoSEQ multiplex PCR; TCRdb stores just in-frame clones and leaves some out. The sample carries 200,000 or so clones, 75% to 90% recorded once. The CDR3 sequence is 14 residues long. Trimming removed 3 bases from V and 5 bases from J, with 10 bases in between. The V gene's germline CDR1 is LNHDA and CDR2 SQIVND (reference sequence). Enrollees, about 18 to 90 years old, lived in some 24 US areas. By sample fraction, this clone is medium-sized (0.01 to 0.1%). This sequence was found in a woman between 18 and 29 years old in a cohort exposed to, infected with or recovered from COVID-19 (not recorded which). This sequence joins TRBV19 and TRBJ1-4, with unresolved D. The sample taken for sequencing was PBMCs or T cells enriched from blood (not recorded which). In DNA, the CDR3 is TGTGCCAGTAGTATGACCCAGAGGAATGAAAAACTGTTTTTT. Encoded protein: CASSMTQRNEKLFF. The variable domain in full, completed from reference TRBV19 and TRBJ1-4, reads DGGITQSPKYLFRKEGQNVTLSCEQNLNHDAMYWYRQDPGQGLRLIYYSQIVNDFQKGDIAEGYSVSREKKESFPLTVTSAQKNPTAFYLCASSMTQRNEKLFFGSGTQLSVL.